This T cell receptor (beta chain) was observed in a study of identical twins. Looked up from germline, CDR1 is SGHTA and CDR2 is FQGNSA. Trimming took off 2 bases at V and 2 bases at J, with 7 bases between the two ends. The CDR3 is 14 amino acids. TCRdb called the 5' RACE reads again in MiXCR, with one record for every CDR3 protein. The table has nearly 650,000 distinct CDR3 sequences, roughly 7.1% seen once. In addition, the sample was reused for a study of yellow fever vaccine responses in identical twins.

The sequenced sample consisted of PBMCs. The clonotype was recovered from a woman aged 18-29 years in good health. This chain joins TRBV7-2 and TRBJ1-3; D gene ambiguous. The DNA of the CDR3 is TGTGCCAGCAGCTTACATGGGGCTGGAAACACCATATATTTT. This encodes CASSLHGAGNTIYF.